This note documents a single T cell receptor beta chain sequence. In germline, CDR1 is DFQATT, CDR2 SNEGSKA (reference sequence). V was pared by 3 bases and J by 5 bases, with 16 bases between. CDR3 length equals 14 residues. Authors' analysis steps: Quantification of nucleated cells was approximated via reference gene primer amplification. Clones were read by immunoSEQ multiplex PCR, and TCRdb kept only the in-frame ones, dropping some. Clone size and the V and J calls come from that table; the DNA yielded D and trimming. The sample carries around 200,000 clones, about 81% recorded once. The sample is drawn from a study of blood T cell repertoires in COVID-19.

The origin of this receptor is a young woman who had recovered from COVID-19. Input material: PBMCs or T cells enriched from blood (not recorded which). The rearrangement joins TRBV20-1 to TRBJ2-5; TRBD1 is a possible D gene (5 bases). The CDR3 loop reads CSASFSQAGETQYF. DNA for the CDR3: TGCAGTGCTAGTTTCTCCCAAGCAGGGGAGACCCAGTACTTC.